This T cell receptor (beta chain) was observed in a study of cytomegalovirus exposure and HLA in healthy donors. CDR1 and CDR2 (germline): SGHDT, YYEEEE. The CDR3 is 13 amino acids. With 60 Vbeta and 13 Jbeta primers, the PCR was carried out. Some clones are missing from TCRdb's copy, which holds only in-frame ones; the method was immunoSEQ multiplex PCR. The data hold about 90,000 clones, with approximately 76% observed a single time. Specimen: PBMCs. The chain is built from TRBV5-6 and TRBJ2-5, with 7 positions matching TRBD1. The J call may not be correct, given that the DNA end is closer to TRBJ2-7. The TCR was taken from a woman aged 60-75 years in good health and CMV-seropositive. CDR3 nucleotides: TGTGCCAGCAGCTCGCAACAGGGGCTCGAGCAGTACTTC. This encodes CASSSQQGLEQYF.